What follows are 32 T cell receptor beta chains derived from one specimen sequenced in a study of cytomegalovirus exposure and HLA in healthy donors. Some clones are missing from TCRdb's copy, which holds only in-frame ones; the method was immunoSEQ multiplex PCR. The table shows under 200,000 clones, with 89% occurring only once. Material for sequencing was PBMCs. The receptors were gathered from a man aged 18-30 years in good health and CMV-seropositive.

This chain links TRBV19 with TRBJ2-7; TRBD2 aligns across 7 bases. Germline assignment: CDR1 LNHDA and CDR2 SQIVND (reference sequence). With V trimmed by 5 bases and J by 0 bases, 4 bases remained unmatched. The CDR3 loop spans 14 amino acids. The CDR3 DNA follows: TGTGCCAGTAGTCTAGTAGCGGGCTCCTACGAGCAGTACTTC. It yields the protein CASSLVAGSYEQYF.

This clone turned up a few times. The CDR3 DNA reads TGTGCCAGCAGCCTGGACAGGGTACGGGGCTACACCTTC. Encoded protein: CASSLDRVRGYTF. The rearrangement joins TRBV5-6 to TRBJ1-2; 8 bases align to TRBD1. V lost 4 bases to trimming and J lost 8 bases; unmatched junction nucleotides: 7. CDR1 is SGHDT and CDR2 is YYEEEE in the germline V gene. CDR3 length equals 13 residues. Full variable domain (outside the CDR3, taken from reference TRBV5-6 and TRBJ1-2): DAGVTQSPTHLIKTRGQQVTLRCSPKSGHDTVSWYQQALGQGPQFIFQYYEEEERQRGNFPDRFSGHQFPNYSSELNVNALLLGDSALYLCASSLDRVRGYTFGSGTRLTVV.

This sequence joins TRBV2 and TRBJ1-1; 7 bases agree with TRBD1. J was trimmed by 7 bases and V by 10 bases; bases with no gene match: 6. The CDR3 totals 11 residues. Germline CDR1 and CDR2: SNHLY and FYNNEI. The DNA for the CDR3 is TGTGCCACAAGACAGGGCGGTGAAGCTTTCTTT. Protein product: CATRQGGEAFF.

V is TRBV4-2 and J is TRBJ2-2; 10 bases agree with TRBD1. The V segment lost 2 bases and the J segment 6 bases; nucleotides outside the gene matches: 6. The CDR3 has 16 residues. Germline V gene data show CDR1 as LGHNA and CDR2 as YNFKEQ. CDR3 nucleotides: TGTGCCAGCAGCCAAAGGGGACAGGGGAGGTCCGGGGAGCTGTTTTTT. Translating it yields CASSQRGQGRSGELFF.

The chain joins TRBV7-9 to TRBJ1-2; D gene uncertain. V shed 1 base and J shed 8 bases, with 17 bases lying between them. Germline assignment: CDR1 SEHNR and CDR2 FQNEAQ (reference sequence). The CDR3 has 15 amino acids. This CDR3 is CASSLVGYEGFGYTF. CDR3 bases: TGTGCCAGCAGCTTAGTAGGATACGAGGGTTTCGGCTACACCTTC.

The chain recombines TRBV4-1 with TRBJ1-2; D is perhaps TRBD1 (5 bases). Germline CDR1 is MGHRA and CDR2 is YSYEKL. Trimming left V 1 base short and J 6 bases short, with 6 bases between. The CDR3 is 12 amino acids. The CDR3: CASSQGGDGYTF. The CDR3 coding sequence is TGCGCCAGCAGCCAAGGGGGGGATGGCTACACCTTC.

As DNA, the CDR3 is TGTGCCAGCAGTCGGACTAGCGGCTACGAGCAGTACTTC. This encodes CASSRTSGYEQYF. The chain joins TRBV27 to TRBJ2-7, with 10 bases identical to TRBD2. The CDR3 is 13 residues long. CDR1 and CDR2 from the germline V gene are MNHEY and SMNVEV (reference sequence). V lost 5 bases to trimming and J lost 3 bases; unmatched junction nucleotides: 1.

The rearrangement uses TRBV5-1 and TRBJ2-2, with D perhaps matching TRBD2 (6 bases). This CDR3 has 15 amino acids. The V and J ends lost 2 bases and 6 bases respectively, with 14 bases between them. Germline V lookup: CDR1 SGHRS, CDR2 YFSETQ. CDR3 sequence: CASSLVGSRAGELFF. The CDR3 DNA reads TGCGCCAGCAGCTTAGTCGGGAGTAGGGCCGGGGAGCTGTTTTTT.

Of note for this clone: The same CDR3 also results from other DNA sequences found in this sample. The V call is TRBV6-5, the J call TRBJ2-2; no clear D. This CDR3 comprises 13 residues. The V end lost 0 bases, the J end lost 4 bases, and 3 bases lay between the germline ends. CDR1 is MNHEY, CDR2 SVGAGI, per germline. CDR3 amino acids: CASSYSATGELFF. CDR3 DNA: TGTGCCAGCAGTTACTCGGCCACCGGGGAGCTGTTTTTT.

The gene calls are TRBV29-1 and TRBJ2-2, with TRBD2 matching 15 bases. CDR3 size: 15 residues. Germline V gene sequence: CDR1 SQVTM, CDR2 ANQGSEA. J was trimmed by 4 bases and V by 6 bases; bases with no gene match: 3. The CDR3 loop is CSVGLAGGSTGELFF. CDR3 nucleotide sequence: TGCAGCGTCGGACTAGCGGGAGGGAGCACCGGGGAGCTGTTTTTT.

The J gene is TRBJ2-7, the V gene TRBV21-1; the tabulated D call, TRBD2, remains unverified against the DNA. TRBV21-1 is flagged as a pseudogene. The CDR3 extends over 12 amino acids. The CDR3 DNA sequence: TGTGCCAGCAGCAAAGCAACAGGAGGGAAAAAGTTC. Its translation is CASSKATGGKKF.

CDR3 loop: CASSLTSGIKGEQFF. CDR3 coding DNA: TGCGCCAGCAGCTTGACTAGCGGGATTAAAGGTGAGCAGTTCTTC. The chain carries TRBV5-1 and TRBJ2-1, with 10 bases aligning to TRBD2. The V and J ends lost 1 base and 9 bases, in that order; junction bases with no gene match: 7. The CDR3 is made up of 15 amino acids. The germline gives CDR1 SGHRS, CDR2 YFSETQ. Using reference TRBV5-1 and TRBJ2-1 for the parts outside the CDR3, the full variable domain is KAGVTQTPRYLIKTRGQQVTLSCSPISGHRSVSWYQQTPGQGLQFLFEYFSETQRNKGNFPGRFSGRQFSNSRSEMNVSTLELGDSALYLCASSLTSGIKGEQFFGPGTRLTVL.

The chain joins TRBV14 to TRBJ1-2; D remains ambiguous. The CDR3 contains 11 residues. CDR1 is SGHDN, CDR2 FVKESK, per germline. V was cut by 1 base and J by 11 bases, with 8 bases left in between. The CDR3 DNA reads TGTGCCAGCAGCCAAGCGGGAGGGTACACCTTC. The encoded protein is CASSQAGGYTF. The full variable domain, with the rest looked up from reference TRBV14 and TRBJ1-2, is EAGVTQFPSHSVIEKGQTVTLRCDPISGHDNLYWYRRVMGKEIKFLLHFVKESKQDESGMPNNRFLAERTGGTYSTLKVQPAELEDSGVYFCASSQAGGYTFGSGTRLTVV.

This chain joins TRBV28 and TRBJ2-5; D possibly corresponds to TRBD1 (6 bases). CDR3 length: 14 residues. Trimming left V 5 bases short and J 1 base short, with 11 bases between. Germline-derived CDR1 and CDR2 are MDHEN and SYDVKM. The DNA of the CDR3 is TGTGCCAGCAGTCTCGGACAGTTCCAAGAGACCCAGTACTTC. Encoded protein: CASSLGQFQETQYF.

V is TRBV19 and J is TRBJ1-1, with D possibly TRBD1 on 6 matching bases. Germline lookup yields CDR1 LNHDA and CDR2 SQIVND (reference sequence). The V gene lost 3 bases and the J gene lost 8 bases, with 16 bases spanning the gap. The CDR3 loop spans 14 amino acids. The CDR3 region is CASSISDRGGEAFF. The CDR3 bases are TGTGCCAGTAGTATTTCGGACAGAGGGGGAGAAGCTTTCTTT. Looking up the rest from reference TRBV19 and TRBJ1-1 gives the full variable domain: DGGITQSPKYLFRKEGQNVTLSCEQNLNHDAMYWYRQDPGQGLRLIYYSQIVNDFQKGDIAEGYSVSREKKESFPLTVTSAQKNPTAFYLCASSISDRGGEAFFGQGTRLTVV.

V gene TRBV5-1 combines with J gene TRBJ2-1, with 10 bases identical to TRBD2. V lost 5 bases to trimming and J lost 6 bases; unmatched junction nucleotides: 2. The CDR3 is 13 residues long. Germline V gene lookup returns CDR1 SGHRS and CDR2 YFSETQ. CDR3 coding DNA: TGCGCCAGCAGGACTAGCGGGTCCAATGAGCAGTTCTTC. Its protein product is CASRTSGSNEQFF. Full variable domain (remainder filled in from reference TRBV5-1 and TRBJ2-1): KAGVTQTPRYLIKTRGQQVTLSCSPISGHRSVSWYQQTPGQGLQFLFEYFSETQRNKGNFPGRFSGRQFSNSRSEMNVSTLELGDSALYLCASRTSGSNEQFFGPGTRLTVL.

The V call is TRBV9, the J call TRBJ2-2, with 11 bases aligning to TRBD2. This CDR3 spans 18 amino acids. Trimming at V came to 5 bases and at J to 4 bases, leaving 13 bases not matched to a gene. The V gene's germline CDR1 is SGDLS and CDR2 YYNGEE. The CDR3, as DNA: TGTGCCAGCAGTCCTACAATTAGCGGGAGGGCCGGCACCGGGGAGCTGTTTTTT. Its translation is CASSPTISGRAGTGELFF.

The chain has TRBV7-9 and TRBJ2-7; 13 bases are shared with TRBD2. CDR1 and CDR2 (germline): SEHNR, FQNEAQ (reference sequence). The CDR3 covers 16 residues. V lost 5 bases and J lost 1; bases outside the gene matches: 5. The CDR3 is CASSTGLAGFSYEQYF. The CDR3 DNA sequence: TGTGCCAGCAGCACGGGACTAGCGGGATTTTCCTACGAGCAGTACTTC.

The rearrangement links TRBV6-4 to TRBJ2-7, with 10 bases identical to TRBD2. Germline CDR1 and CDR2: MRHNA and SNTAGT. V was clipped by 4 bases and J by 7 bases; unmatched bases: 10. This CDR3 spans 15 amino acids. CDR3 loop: CASSGGIAGGGEQYF. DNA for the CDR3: TGTGCCAGCAGTGGCGGGATAGCGGGAGGTGGGGAGCAGTACTTC.

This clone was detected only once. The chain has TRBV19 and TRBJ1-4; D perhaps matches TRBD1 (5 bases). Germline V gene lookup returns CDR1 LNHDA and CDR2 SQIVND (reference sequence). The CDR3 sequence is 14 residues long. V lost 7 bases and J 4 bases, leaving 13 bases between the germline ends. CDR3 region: CASKERGDNEKLFF. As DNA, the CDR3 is TGTGCCAGTAAGGAACGGGGGGATAATGAAAAACTGTTTTTT.

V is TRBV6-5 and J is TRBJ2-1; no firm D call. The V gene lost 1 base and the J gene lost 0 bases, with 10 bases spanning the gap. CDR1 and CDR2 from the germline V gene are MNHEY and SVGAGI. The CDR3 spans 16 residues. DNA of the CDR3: TGTGCCAGCAGTTACTTCCCGCCCAGCTCCTACAATGAGCAGTTCTTC. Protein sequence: CASSYFPPSSYNEQFF.

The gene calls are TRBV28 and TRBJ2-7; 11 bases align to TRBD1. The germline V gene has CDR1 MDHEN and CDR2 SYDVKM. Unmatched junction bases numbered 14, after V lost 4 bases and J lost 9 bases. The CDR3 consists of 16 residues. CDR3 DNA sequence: TGTGCCAGCAGTTCAAACCGGGACAGGGGGGCTCGTAGGCAGTACTTC. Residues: CASSSNRDRGARRQYF.

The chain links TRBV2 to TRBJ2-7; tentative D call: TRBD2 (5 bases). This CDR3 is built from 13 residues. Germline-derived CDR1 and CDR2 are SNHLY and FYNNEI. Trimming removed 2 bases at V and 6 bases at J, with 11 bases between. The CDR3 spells CASSETTNGEQYF. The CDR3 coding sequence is TGTGCCAGCAGTGAAACGACTAACGGCGAGCAGTACTTC.

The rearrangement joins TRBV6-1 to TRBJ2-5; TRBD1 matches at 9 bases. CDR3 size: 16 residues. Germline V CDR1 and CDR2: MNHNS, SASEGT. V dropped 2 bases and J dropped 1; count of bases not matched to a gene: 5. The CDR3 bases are TGTGCCAGCAGTGAAACAGGGGGCGGAATCCAAGAGACCCAGTACTTC. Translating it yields CASSETGGGIQETQYF.

The DNA for the CDR3 is TGTGCCAGCAGTGACGTAGCGGACCTGTCCTACGAGCAGTACTTC. Protein: CASSDVADLSYEQYF. The rearrangement joins TRBV2 to TRBJ2-7; perhaps TRBD2 as D (6 bases). The V end lost 3 bases, the J end lost 1 base, and 13 bases lay between the germline ends. CDR1 and CDR2 from the germline V gene are SNHLY and FYNNEI. The CDR3 sequence is 15 residues long.

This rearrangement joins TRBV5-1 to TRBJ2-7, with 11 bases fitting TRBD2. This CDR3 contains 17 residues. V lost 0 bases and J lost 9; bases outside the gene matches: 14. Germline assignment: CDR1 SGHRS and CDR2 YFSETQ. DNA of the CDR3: TGCGCCAGCAGCTTGGAACCGGGGACTAGCGGCAGGCATGGGCAGTACTTC. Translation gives CASSLEPGTSGRHGQYF.

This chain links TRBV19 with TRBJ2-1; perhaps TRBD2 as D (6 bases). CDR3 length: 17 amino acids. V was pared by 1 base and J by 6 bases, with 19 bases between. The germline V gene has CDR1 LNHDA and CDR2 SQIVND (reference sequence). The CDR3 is CASSIGGGAGPLNEQFF. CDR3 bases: TGTGCCAGTAGTATAGGCGGTGGAGCGGGCCCTCTCAATGAGCAGTTCTTC.

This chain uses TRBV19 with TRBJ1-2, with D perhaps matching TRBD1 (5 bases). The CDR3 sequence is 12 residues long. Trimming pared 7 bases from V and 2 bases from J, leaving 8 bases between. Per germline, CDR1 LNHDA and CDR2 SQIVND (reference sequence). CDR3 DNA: TGTGCCAGTACGGGGGAGAACTATGGCTACACCTTC. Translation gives CASTGENYGYTF.

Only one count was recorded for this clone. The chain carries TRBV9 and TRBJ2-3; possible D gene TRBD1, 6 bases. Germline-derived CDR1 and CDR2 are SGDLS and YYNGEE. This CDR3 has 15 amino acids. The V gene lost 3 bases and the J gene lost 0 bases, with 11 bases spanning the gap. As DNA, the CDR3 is TGTGCCAGCAGCGAAGGACAGACGAGCACAGATACGCAGTATTTT. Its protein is CASSEGQTSTDTQYF.

The CDR3 is CASSFSIGQGSAEAFF. Here the CDR3 DNA reads TGTGCCAGCAGCTTCAGTATTGGACAGGGGAGCGCTGAAGCTTTCTTT. The chain links TRBV11-2 to TRBJ1-1; 9 positions match TRBD1. The CDR3 has 16 amino acids. CDR1 is SGHAT, CDR2 FQNNGV, per germline. The V segment lost 3 bases and the J segment 6 bases; nucleotides outside the gene matches: 11.

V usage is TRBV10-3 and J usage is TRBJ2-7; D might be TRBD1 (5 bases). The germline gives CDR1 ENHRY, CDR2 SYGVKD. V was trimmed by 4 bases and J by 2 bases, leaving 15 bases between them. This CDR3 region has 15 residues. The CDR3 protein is CAISVGWGRTYEQYF. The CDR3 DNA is TGTGCCATCAGTGTTGGGTGGGGCAGAACCTACGAGCAGTACTTC.

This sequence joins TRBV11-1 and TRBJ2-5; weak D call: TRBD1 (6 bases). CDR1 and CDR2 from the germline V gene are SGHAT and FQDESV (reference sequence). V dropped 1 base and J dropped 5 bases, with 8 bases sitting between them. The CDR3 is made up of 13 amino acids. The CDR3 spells CASSLGRGETQYF. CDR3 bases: TGTGCCAGCAGCTTAGGCAGGGGTGAGACCCAGTACTTC.